The T cell receptor beta chain described here comes from a study of T-cell reconstitution after alpha-beta-depleted transplantation in children. Study-wide results and caveats: T-cell counts and diversity at one year post-transplant came mainly from newly produced T cells.

The CDR3 is 16 residues long. Trimming removed 6 bases from V and 9 bases from J, with 24 bases in between. Per the germline V gene, CDR1 is MGHRA and CDR2 is YSYEKL. TCRbeta library construction was performed incorporating unique molecular identifiers. TCRdb independently ran MiXCR on the PCR reads; one entry per CDR3 protein. The sample includes 250,000 to 350,000 distinct CDR3 sequences, over 20% of them seen just once. As concerns this clonotype: The antigen is not known.

The source material was PBMCs, mostly from graft donor cells, sampled 180 days after TCRalphabeta/CD19-depleted stem cell transplant. The gene calls are TRBV4-1 and TRBJ1-3; no reliable D call. This sequence was found in a male patient between 5 and 17 years old who had a stem cell transplant for acute lymphoblastic leukemia, so the T cells may come from the graft donor. The CDR3 DNA is TGCGCCAGCAGGAAGACCAGCGGTAACCTGAAAGGCACCATATATTTT. It yields the protein CASRKTSGNLKGTIYF.